These 19 T cell receptor beta chains came from one sample sequenced in a study of T cells expressing NK-cell markers. Reprocessing the 5' RACE reads, TCRdb reports a single entry for every CDR3 protein and omits DNA. The sample includes more than 400,000 distinct CDR3 sequences. Sample: blood T cells: a sorted CD56 or NKG2C T cell subset, CD4+ or CD8+ T cells, or bulk PBMC T cells (not recorded which). The receptor set was obtained from a woman between 18 and 70 years old in good health.

The CDR3 region is CSVLTGRRPGYTF. The gene calls are TRBV29-1 and TRBJ1-2; no DNA is available, so the TRBD1 call from TCRdb remains unchecked. The CDR3 covers 13 residues. Germline CDR1 and CDR2: SQVTM and ANQGSEA.

This chain connects TRBV20-1 to TRBJ2-1; the D call from TCRdb, TRBD2, cannot be confirmed without DNA. There are 11 residues in the CDR3. Germline V lookup: CDR1 DFQATT, CDR2 SNEGSKA (reference sequence). The CDR3 loop reads CSATELGEQFF.

The gene calls are TRBV7-2 and TRBJ2-2; absent DNA, TCRdb's TRBD2 call cannot be checked. CDR1 SGHTA and CDR2 FQGNSA come from the germline V gene. The CDR3 spans 17 residues. The CDR3 region is CASRMGTSGRGLGELFF.

This sequence joins TRBV13 and TRBJ1-1. Germline V gene data show CDR1 as PRHDT and CDR2 as FYEKMQ (reference sequence). This CDR3 is 15 amino acids long. CDR3 in amino acids: CASSLFGGPNTEAFF.

V and J are TRBV4-3 and TRBJ2-1; TCRdb's assignment of TRBD1 cannot be checked, as there is no DNA. The CDR3 sequence is 14 residues long. Germline values: CDR1 LGHNA, CDR2 YSLEER. The CDR3 loop is CASSQADGTGKQFF.

The V and J genes are TRBV5-5 and TRBJ1-5; TCRdb's assignment of TRBD1 cannot be checked, as there is no DNA. Germline V gene data show CDR1 as SGHKS and CDR2 as YYEKEE (reference sequence). This CDR3 is 18 amino acids long. CDR3 loop: CASSLGTGAWGNNQPQHF.

The chain joins TRBV13 to TRBJ2-1; checking the TCRdb D call of TRBD2 is not possible without DNA. CDR3 length: 13 residues. Germline CDR1 is PRHDT and CDR2 is FYEKMQ (reference sequence). The CDR3 is CASSLEPPSVGVF. The variable domain in full, with the rest retrieved from reference TRBV13 and TRBJ2-1, is AAGVIQSPRHLIKEKRETATLKCYPIPRHDTVYWYQQGPGQDPQFLISFYEKMQSDKGSIPDRFSAQQFSDYHSELNMSSLELGDSALYFCASSLEPPSVGVFGPGTRLTVL.

J is TRBJ2-7 and V is TRBV4-1; absent DNA, TCRdb's TRBD1 call cannot be checked. This CDR3 contains 15 residues. Germline loops: CDR1 MGHRA, CDR2 YSYEKL. The CDR3 sequence is CASSQGQGLSYEQYF.

The chain employs TRBV29-1 and TRBJ2-7; TCRdb's D gene call, TRBD1, goes unchecked for lack of DNA. CDR1 is SQVTM and CDR2 is ANQGSEA in the germline V gene. The CDR3 has 14 amino acids. The CDR3 spells CSAGGGQGAYEQYF.

The V and J genes are TRBV7-8 and TRBJ2-7; TCRdb selects TRBD1, and the lack of DNA leaves this call unchecked. Germline CDR1 SGHVS, CDR2 FQNEAQ. CDR3 length: 15 amino acids. The CDR3 region is CASSKDHGGPYEQYF.

V is TRBV7-2 and J is TRBJ2-3. The germline V gene has CDR1 SGHTA and CDR2 FQGNSA. This CDR3 comprises 13 residues. CDR3 loop: CASSSSVPDTQYF.

J is TRBJ1-6 and V is TRBV4-1; TCRdb selects TRBD1, and the lack of DNA leaves this call unchecked. Per germline, CDR1 MGHRA and CDR2 YSYEKL. This CDR3 is 17 amino acids long. CDR3 sequence reads: CASSPFPTGIYNSPLHF.

V usage is TRBV5-8 and J usage is TRBJ2-6; TCRdb calls TRBD1, which cannot be checked without DNA. Germline V gives CDR1 SGHTS, CDR2 YDEGEE. This CDR3 has 16 residues. CDR3 residues: CASSGDRASGANVLTF.

This chain links TRBV28 with TRBJ1-4; the D gene TCRdb calls, TRBD1, cannot be checked with no DNA. The CDR3 loop spans 14 amino acids. The germline CDR1 and CDR2 sequences are MDHEN and SYDVKM. The CDR3 reads CAIRQGSTNEKLFF.

The rearrangement links TRBV5-1 to TRBJ2-1. Germline assignment: CDR1 SGHRS and CDR2 YFSETQ. The CDR3 spans 12 residues. Here the CDR3 reads CASSAQYNEQFF.

The gene calls are TRBV12-3 or TRBV12-4 and TRBJ2-1. This CDR3 is 12 amino acids long. This CDR3 is CASRNRGFAQLF.

The chain recombines TRBV12-3 or TRBV12-4 with TRBJ2-2; TCRdb names TRBD2, which stays unverified in the absence of DNA. The CDR3 extends over 16 amino acids. The CDR3 spells CASSLLLAGAGGELFF.

V usage is TRBV29-1 and J usage is TRBJ2-5; the D call of TRBD1 rests on TCRdb alone, since no DNA is present to check it. Germline CDR1 SQVTM, CDR2 ANQGSEA. The CDR3 loop spans 13 amino acids. The CDR3 sequence is CSVEVAQGETQYF.

This rearrangement joins TRBV7-2 to TRBJ2-1; as DNA is missing, the TRBD1 call by TCRdb cannot be tested. CDR3 size: 12 residues. Germline lookup yields CDR1 SGHTA and CDR2 FQGNSA. CDR3 region: CASNFRTGEQFF.